These 2 T cell receptor beta chains share one sample of origin, sequenced in a study of cytomegalovirus exposure and HLA in healthy donors. PCR primers comprised 60 Vbeta and 13 Jbeta primers. Sequencing used immunoSEQ multiplex PCR; TCRdb keeps in-frame clones, though not all of them. The repertoire holds almost 200,000 clones, with around 81% as singletons. The material sequenced was PBMCs. The receptor set was obtained from a man aged 25-45 years in good health and CMV-seronegative.

The chain recombines TRBV19 with TRBJ2-1; D might be TRBD2 (5 bases). CDR1 is LNHDA and CDR2 is SQIVND in the germline V gene (reference sequence). The ends were cut back, 2 bases at V and 1 base at J, with 9 bases in the middle. The CDR3 extends over 15 amino acids. The CDR3 is CASSIFRGSYNEQFF. The DNA for the CDR3 is TGTGCCAGTAGTATATTTCGGGGTTCCTACAATGAGCAGTTCTTC. The full variable domain, with the rest looked up from reference TRBV19 and TRBJ2-1, is DGGITQSPKYLFRKEGQNVTLSCEQNLNHDAMYWYRQDPGQGLRLIYYSQIVNDFQKGDIAEGYSVSREKKESFPLTVTSAQKNPTAFYLCASSIFRGSYNEQFFGPGTRLTVL.

In this sample, this clone turned up once. The V call is TRBV5-1, the J call TRBJ1-2, with 12 bases that match TRBD1. The germline CDR1 and CDR2 sequences are SGHRS and YFSETQ. J was trimmed by 8 bases and V by 4 bases; bases with no gene match: 18. The CDR3 has 18 residues. The CDR3 DNA reads as TGCGCCAGCAGCCAAAGACCCGGGACAGGGGGCCCCTGGCGAGGCTACACCTTC. This sequence encodes CASSQRPGTGGPWRGYTF.